The present TCR beta chain was sequenced within a study of cytomegalovirus exposure and HLA in healthy donors. Turning to this clone: Its antigen remains unidentified.

Findings and limits, study-wide: Presence/absence analysis assumed near-uniform sequencing depth across donors. Three CMV-associated chains proved CMV antigen-specific in vitro.

PCR primers comprised 60 Vbeta and 13 Jbeta primers. Produced via immunoSEQ multiplex PCR; TCRdb's table is partial and in-frame only. In the table there are over 150,000 clones, 65% to 80% of which are singletons. The sequence derives from a man aged 18 to 30 in good health and CMV-seronegative. The material sequenced was PBMCs.

In DNA, the CDR3 is TGTGCCAGCAGCCGGGGGGTAGCGGGGGGGAACTCCTACGAGCAGTACTTC. Translated, it gives CASSRGVAGGNSYEQYF. The chain recombines TRBV7-6 with TRBJ2-7, with 11 bases aligning to TRBD2. Germline trimming cut 5 bases from V and 0 bases from J; bases unmatched to any gene: 9. The CDR3 length is 17 residues. Germline V gives CDR1 SGHVS, CDR2 FNYEAQ.